The source of this T cell receptor beta chain is a study of blood T cell repertoires in COVID-19. The CDR3 totals 15 residues. Germline CDR1 and CDR2: LGHDT and YNNKEL (reference sequence). The junction had 8 bases not matched to a gene; V was cut back by 4 bases and J by 7 bases. This clone was recorded only once. The table came from immunoSEQ multiplex PCR; TCRdb's copy has only in-frame clones and leaves some out. In the table there are approximately 120,000 clones, roughly 92% of which are singletons. This sequence originates from a man in his forties or fifties with COVID-19, enrolled during active disease. V usage is TRBV3-1 (or the pseudogene TRBV3-2) and J usage is TRBJ1-4; 8 bases agree with TRBD1. Material for sequencing was peripheral blood. CDR3 DNA sequence: TGTGCCAGCAGCCGGAAACAGGGGGAAATTGAAAAACTGTTTTTT. Its protein product is CASSRKQGEIEKLFF.